This entry lists 23 T cell receptor beta chains sequenced from one sample in a study of cytomegalovirus exposure and HLA in healthy donors. This PCR relied on a set of 60 Vbeta primers and 13 Jbeta primers. Generated by immunoSEQ multiplex PCR, the TCRdb table keeps only in-frame clones and is missing some. The table lists 100,000 to 150,000 clones, around 83% of them singletons. Sequencing was done on a sample of PBMCs. These TCRs come from a woman aged 50 to 60 in good health and CMV-seropositive.

This clone was observed a few times. The chain recombines TRBV4-2 with TRBJ2-3; 15 bases are shared with TRBD2. The trim removed 1 base at V and 4 bases at J, leaving 6 bases unmatched. There are 18 residues in the CDR3. Germline CDR1 reads LGHNA; CDR2 reads YNFKEQ. The CDR3 region is CASSQVGLAGGLSDTQYF. CDR3 bases: TGTGCCAGCAGCCAAGTCGGACTAGCGGGAGGGTTGTCAGATACGCAGTATTTT.

The chain is built from TRBV6-1 and TRBJ1-4; D gene unclear. Trimming stripped 1 base from V and 5 bases from J, with 11 bases between. The CDR3 sequence is 15 residues long. The V gene's germline CDR1 is MNHNS and CDR2 SASEGT. The chain's CDR3 is CASSEGAGDNEKLFF. DNA of the CDR3: TGTGCCAGCAGTGAAGGCGCAGGCGACAATGAAAAACTGTTTTTT.

The rearrangement links TRBV9 to TRBJ2-1; 7 positions agree with TRBD1. The length of the CDR3 is 14 residues. The junction had 4 bases not matched to a gene; V was cut back by 7 bases and J by 0 bases. Looked up from germline, CDR1 is SGDLS and CDR2 is YYNGEE. CDR3 loop: CASQGVSSYNEQFF. The CDR3 region has the DNA TGTGCCAGCCAGGGGGTAAGCTCCTACAATGAGCAGTTCTTC. The complete variable domain, with remaining parts taken from reference TRBV9 and TRBJ2-1, reads DSGVTQTPKHLITATGQRVTLRCSPRSGDLSVYWYQQSLDQGLQFLIQYYNGEERAKGNILERFSAQQFPDLHSELNLSSLELGDSALYFCASQGVSSYNEQFFGPGTRLTVL.

The chain links TRBV5-1 to TRBJ2-5; 8 bases align to TRBD2. The V gene's germline CDR1 is SGHRS and CDR2 YFSETQ. The CDR3 runs to 15 residues. V shed 2 bases and J 4 bases; nucleotides not matched to a gene: 7. In nucleotides, the CDR3 is TGCGCCAGCAGCTTAACCCCGGGAGGGGGAGAGACCCAGTACTTC. This sequence encodes CASSLTPGGGETQYF.

J is TRBJ2-1 and V is TRBV5-1; perhaps TRBD1 as D (5 bases). With 2 bases removed from V and 4 bases from J, the gap between germline ends came to 7 bases. The CDR3 length is 13 residues. Germline-derived CDR1 and CDR2 are SGHRS and YFSETQ. CDR3 region: CASSFQGYNEQFF. The CDR3 coding sequence is TGCGCCAGCAGCTTCCAGGGTTACAATGAGCAGTTCTTC.

This sequence joins TRBV2 and TRBJ2-1; no clear D gene. CDR1 is SNHLY, CDR2 FYNNEI, per germline. This CDR3 has 14 amino acids. V dropped 3 bases and J dropped 6 bases, with 12 bases sitting between them. CDR3 sequence (DNA): TGTGCCAGCAGTGAGGTTGATTCGCGCAATGAGCAGTTCTTC. This gives the protein CASSEVDSRNEQFF.

The chain combines TRBV5-4 with TRBJ1-1, with TRBD1 identical over 8 bases. This CDR3 is 14 amino acids long. In germline, CDR1 is SGHNT, CDR2 YYREEE (reference sequence). After removal of 4 bases from V and 1 base from J, the junction contained 3 bases not matched to a gene. As DNA, the CDR3 is TGTGCCAGCAGCCCAGGGGGCCCGAACACTGAAGCTTTCTTT. It yields the protein CASSPGGPNTEAFF.

The chain has TRBV13 and TRBJ2-7, with 10 positions matching TRBD2. In germline, CDR1 is PRHDT, CDR2 FYEKMQ (reference sequence). There are 15 residues in the CDR3. J gave up 2 bases and V 5 bases, and 6 bases lay outside the gene matches. CDR3 in amino acids: CASSLSGGPAYEQYF. CDR3 sequence (DNA): TGTGCCAGCAGCCTTAGCGGGGGGCCGGCCTACGAGCAGTACTTC.

V usage is TRBV6-6 and J usage is TRBJ1-1, with TRBD1 as a possible D gene (5 bases). Looked up from germline, CDR1 is MNHNY and CDR2 is SVGAGI (reference sequence). The CDR3 spans 12 residues. V was clipped by 11 bases and J by 1 base, with 11 bases between them. The CDR3 protein is CAGTDRNTEAFF. The CDR3, as DNA: TGTGCCGGCACTGACAGGAACACTGAAGCTTTCTTT.

The rearrangement links TRBV11-2 to TRBJ2-1; D perhaps matches TRBD1 (8 bases). Germline V gene data show CDR1 as SGHAT and CDR2 as FQNNGV. The CDR3 is made up of 18 amino acids. Deletions cut 7 bases from V and 5 bases from J, with 27 bases between. CDR3 in DNA: TGTGCCAGCACCAGGGGGCAGTCGGCGGGAGAATTCGACAATGAGCAGTTCTTC. Translating gives CASTRGQSAGEFDNEQFF. The variable domain in full, completed from reference TRBV11-2 and TRBJ2-1, reads EAGVAQSPRYKIIEKRQSVAFWCNPISGHATLYWYQQILGQGPKLLIQFQNNGVVDDSQLPKDRFSAERLKGVDSTLKIQPAKLEDSAVYLCASTRGQSAGEFDNEQFFGPGTRLTVL.

CDR3 region: CATSSGWREGYTF. The CDR3 DNA reads as TGTGCCACCAGCAGCGGGTGGAGGGAAGGCTACACCTTC. The chain employs TRBV15 and TRBJ1-2, with D hard to call. Germline values: CDR1 LNHNV, CDR2 YYDKDF (reference sequence). The CDR3 contains 13 residues. V shed 3 bases and J shed 8 bases, with 13 bases lying between them. The whole variable domain, filled in from reference TRBV15 and TRBJ1-2, reads DAMVIQNPRYQVTQFGKPVTLSCSQTLNHNVMYWYQQKSSQAPKLLFHYYDKDFNNEADTPDNFQSRRPNTSFCFLDIRSPGLGDTAMYLCATSSGWREGYTFGSGTRLTVV.

In this sample, this clone turned up once. V usage is TRBV29-1 and J usage is TRBJ2-5; D is ambiguous. With 6 bases removed from V and 0 bases from J, the gap between germline ends came to 11 bases. Germline V CDR1 and CDR2: SQVTM, ANQGSEA. The CDR3 sequence is 13 residues long. The CDR3: CSVCLADQETQYF. The CDR3 region has the DNA TGCAGCGTCTGCCTGGCTGACCAAGAGACCCAGTACTTC.

This rearrangement joins TRBV28 to TRBJ1-2; a weak D match, TRBD1 (5 bases). Germline loops: CDR1 MDHEN, CDR2 SYDVKM. This CDR3 comprises 17 residues. Trimming took off 5 bases at V and 4 bases at J, with 23 bases between the two ends. The CDR3 sequence: CASSTRQSSASFYGYTF. The DNA of the CDR3 is TGTGCCAGCAGTACCAGACAGAGTAGTGCTTCCTTCTATGGCTACACCTTC.

This chain connects TRBV7-2 to TRBJ1-1; D remains unclear. Trimming took 0 bases from V and 0 from J, leaving 8 bases between them. Germline V gene sequence: CDR1 SGHTA, CDR2 FQGNSA. The CDR3 is 15 amino acids. This CDR3 reads CASSLAGLMNTEAFF. DNA of the CDR3: TGTGCCAGCAGCTTAGCAGGACTCATGAACACTGAAGCTTTCTTT.

The chain combines TRBV7-9 with TRBJ2-1; D possibly corresponds to TRBD1 (6 bases). This CDR3 region has 18 residues. The germline V gene has CDR1 SEHNR and CDR2 FQNEAQ (reference sequence). Trimming pared 5 bases from V and 0 bases from J, leaving 20 bases between. CDR3: CASSRGRTANSSYNEQFF. CDR3 in DNA: TGTGCCAGCAGCCGCGGAAGGACAGCTAACAGCTCCTACAATGAGCAGTTCTTC.

For this clone: Within the sample, other DNA sequences also encode this same CDR3. The rearrangement joins TRBV7-8 to TRBJ2-7, with TRBD2 as a possible D gene (7 bases). The V end lost 5 bases, the J end lost 0 bases, and 11 bases lay between the germline ends. Germline V gives CDR1 SGHVS, CDR2 FQNEAQ. The CDR3 totals 14 residues. CDR3 protein: CASSLGGDSYEQYF. The CDR3 DNA reads TGTGCCAGCAGCCTAGGGGGGGACTCCTACGAGCAGTACTTC.

This chain links TRBV15 with TRBJ1-2, with a weak D call TRBD1 (6 bases). In germline, CDR1 is LNHNV, CDR2 YYDKDF (reference sequence). The length of the CDR3 is 15 residues. Trimming removed 3 bases from V and 4 bases from J, with 15 bases in between. This CDR3 is CATSRERDKTYGYTF. CDR3 sequence (DNA): TGTGCCACCAGCAGGGAGCGGGACAAAACCTATGGCTACACCTTC.

The rearrangement links TRBV30 to TRBJ1-2, with D hard to call. Trimming removed 2 bases at V and 3 bases at J, with 4 bases between. CDR3 length: 11 amino acids. Germline assignment: CDR1 GTSNPN and CDR2 SVGIG (reference sequence). The CDR3 region has the DNA TGTGCCTGGAGTTATGACTATGGCTACACCTTC. Its translation is CAWSYDYGYTF. The full variable domain, completed using reference TRBV30 and TRBJ1-2, is SQTIHQWPATLVQPVGSPLSLECTVEGTSNPNLYWYRQAAGRGLQLLFYSVGIGQISSEVPQNLSASRPQDRQFILSSKKLLLSDSGFYLCAWSYDYGYTFGSGTRLTVV.

The chain links TRBV2 to TRBJ1-1, with D unresolved. The CDR3 runs 13 residues. With 7 bases removed from V and 4 bases from J, the gap between germline ends came to 13 bases. In germline, CDR1 is SNHLY, CDR2 FYNNEI. The CDR3: CASKNQEGTEAFF. The CDR3 bases are TGTGCCAGCAAAAATCAGGAGGGCACTGAAGCTTTCTTT.

The rearrangement uses TRBV5-4 and TRBJ1-1, with D tentatively TRBD1 (6 bases). Germline V gene sequence: CDR1 SGHNT, CDR2 YYREEE (reference sequence). CDR3 length: 13 residues. V dropped 4 bases and J dropped 1 base, with 8 bases sitting between them. The CDR3: CASSTTGNTEAFF. DNA for the CDR3: TGTGCCAGCAGCACGACAGGGAACACTGAAGCTTTCTTT.

This chain connects TRBV15 to TRBJ1-2; D is perhaps TRBD1 (5 bases). Trimming shortened V by 3 bases and J by 3 bases, and 11 bases separated the two germline ends. The CDR3 runs to 14 residues. CDR1 LNHNV and CDR2 YYDKDF come from the germline V gene (reference sequence). In DNA, the CDR3 is TGTGCCACCAGCAGGGAGGGGAATTACTATGGCTACACCTTC. Translating gives CATSREGNYYGYTF.

The chain carries TRBV30 and TRBJ1-4; D is ambiguous. The CDR3 loop spans 14 amino acids. Germline assignment: CDR1 GTSNPN and CDR2 SVGIG (reference sequence). Between the trimmed V and J ends, which lost 0 bases and 6 bases, there was a span of 11 bases. The CDR3 here is CAWSVTGLDEKLFF. CDR3 DNA sequence: TGTGCCTGGAGTGTAACCGGACTGGATGAAAAACTGTTTTTT.

As regards this clone: The junction does not match germline at one end; this may be a read error. V gene TRBV15 combines with J gene TRBJ1-2; possible D gene TRBD1, 6 bases. Germline assignment: CDR1 LNHNV and CDR2 YYDKDF (reference sequence). This CDR3 region has 16 residues. The CDR3 DNA follows: TGTGCCACCAGCAGAGATCGGACAGCCTTTTTAATTGCCTTACACTTC. It codes for CATSRDRTAFLIALHF.